The T cell receptor beta chain under discussion was sequenced for a study of blood T cell repertoires in COVID-19 (dated by TCRdb to about 2020). In terms of the full investigation: Samples covering the acute and convalescent phases of COVID-19 were provided by collaborators in the United States, Italy and Spain. The repertoires were released in a freely available public database meant as a resource for research on the immune response to SARS-CoV-2. Samples came from the ongoing ImmuneRACE study (first 160 participants) plus 1,254 subjects from 6 global collaborators. Deeply sampled blood TCRbeta repertoires from subjects exposed to, actively infected with, or recovered from COVID-19 were included in the dataset. The sample metadata nearly always contained a de-identified subject ID, COVID-19 status, age in years and sex. The material from the prospective study consisted of cDNA or gDNA derived from T cells, B-cell-depleted T cells, or PBMCs. HLA class I and class II types, where available, came from metadata supplied by the sample provider rather than from assay-based typing.

Study-wide findings and limitations: Clinical and demographic metadata were provided uncurated, with the amount varying by source and participant.

In the case of this clone: Its antigen has not been determined. The record has no base qualities; no much larger clone is one base away.

Counted from cysteine to phenylalanine, this CDR3 has 17 amino acids. The DNA shown is the 51-base CDR3, in frame from base 1. Taken from the germline V gene, the CDR1 and CDR2 loops are MNHEY and SVGEGT. The V end loses 7 bases and the J end loses 3 bases, and a stretch of 24 bases separates them. TCRbeta CDR3 regions were amplified from genomic DNA using the immunoSEQ Assay, a bias-controlled multiplex PCR. Regarding the original processing steps: The number of nucleated cells in each sample was estimated by amplification of reference gene primers within the assay. To quantify the absolute abundance of each unique TCRbeta CDR3 rearrangement, sequence reads were collapsed and filtered. Productive Simpson clonality was computed per sample as the square root of Simpson's diversity index over productive rearrangements. In TCRdb, the immuneACCESS table is reduced to in-frame sequences with V and J assigned. These tables do not hold every clone; where another copy was compared, an unresolved V gene accounts for under half, and the others remain unexplained. V, J and clone size reflect that table, while D and trimming were determined from the DNA. The sample profile shows about 97,000 clones; approximately 88% of them were found once. The ten largest account for 3.5% to 5% of the sample.

The collaborating institutions used their own protocols to collect whole blood in K2EDTA tubes. Collaborator samples were shipped for TCRbeta analysis as frozen whole blood, isolated PBMCs, or DNA extracted from either sample type. The sequenced sample was peripheral blood. The rearranged segments are TRBV6-2 or TRBV6-3 and TRBJ1-2; a tentative D call is TRBD1 (6 bases match). The receptor's source is a human donor in a cohort sampled during active COVID-19. The CDR3 loop reads CASIPRGPRGWDYGYTF. In nucleotide form, the sequence is TGTGCCAGCATCCCCCGGGGTCCCAGGGGCTGGGACTATGGCTACACCTTC.